The clone carrying this T cell receptor beta chain was observed a single time. These data originate in a study of T cell changes during pregnancy in multiple sclerosis. The table came from immunoSEQ multiplex PCR; TCRdb's copy has only in-frame clones and leaves some out. The table includes approximately 92,000 clones, under 95% detected once. The germline V gene has CDR1 GTSNPN and CDR2 SVGIG (reference sequence). V lost 0 bases and J lost 1, with 7 bases in between. CDR3 length equals 13 residues. This chain links TRBV30 with TRBJ2-7; D gene uncertain. The sequence came from a female donor with multiple sclerosis, enrolled in a pregnancy study. This specimen was peripheral blood, taken after pregnancy. The CDR3 DNA reads TGTGCCTGGAGTGTATCAGGATCCTACGAGCAGTACTTC. It translates to CAWSVSGSYEQYF.